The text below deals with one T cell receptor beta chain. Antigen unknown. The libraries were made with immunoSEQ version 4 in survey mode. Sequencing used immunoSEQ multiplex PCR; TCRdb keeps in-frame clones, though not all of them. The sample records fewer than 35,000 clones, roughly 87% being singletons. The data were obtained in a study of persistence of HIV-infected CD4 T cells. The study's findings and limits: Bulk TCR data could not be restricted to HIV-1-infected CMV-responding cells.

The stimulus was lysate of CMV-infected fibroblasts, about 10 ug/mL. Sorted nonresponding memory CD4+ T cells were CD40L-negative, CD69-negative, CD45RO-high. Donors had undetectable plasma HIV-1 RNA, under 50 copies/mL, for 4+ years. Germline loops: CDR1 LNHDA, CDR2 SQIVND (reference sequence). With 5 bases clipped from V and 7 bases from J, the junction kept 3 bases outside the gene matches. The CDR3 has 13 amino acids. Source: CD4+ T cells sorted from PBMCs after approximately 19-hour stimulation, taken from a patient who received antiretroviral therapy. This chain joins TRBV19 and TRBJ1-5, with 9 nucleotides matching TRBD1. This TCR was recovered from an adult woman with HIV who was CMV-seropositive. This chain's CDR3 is CASSGTGIQPQHF. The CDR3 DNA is TGTGCCAGTAGTGGGACAGGGATCCAGCCCCAGCATTTT.